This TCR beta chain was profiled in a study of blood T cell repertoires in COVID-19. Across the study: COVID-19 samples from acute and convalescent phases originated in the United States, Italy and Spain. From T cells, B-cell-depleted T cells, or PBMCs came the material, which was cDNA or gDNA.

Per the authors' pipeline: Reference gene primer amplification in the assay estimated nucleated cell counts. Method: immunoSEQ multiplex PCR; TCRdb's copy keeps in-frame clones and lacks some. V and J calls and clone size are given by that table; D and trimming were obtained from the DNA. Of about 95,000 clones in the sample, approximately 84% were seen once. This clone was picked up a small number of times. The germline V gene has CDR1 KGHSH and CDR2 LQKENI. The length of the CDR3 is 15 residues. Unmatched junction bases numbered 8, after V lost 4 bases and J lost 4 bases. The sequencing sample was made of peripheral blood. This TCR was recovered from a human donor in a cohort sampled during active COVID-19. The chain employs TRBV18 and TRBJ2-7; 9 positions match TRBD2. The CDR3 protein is CASSLLAGERYEQYF. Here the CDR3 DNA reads TGTGCCAGCTCACTTTTAGCGGGAGAGCGATACGAGCAGTACTTC.